The rows below give T cell receptor beta chains drawn from one sample of a study of response to subunit inactivated influenza vaccine. TCRdb recomputed calls from the RT-PCR reads with MiXCR, one row per CDR3 protein. The table shows some 640,000 distinct CDR3 sequences, with more than 11% occurring only once. The source was PBMCs from blood, collected less than 15 days before vaccination. The source of these receptors is a man aged 45-60 years who received an inactivated influenza vaccine. Each CDR3 is given with its conserved first and last residue. D genes are given only for firm matches. Expanded clones are given a class, and other clones once, few, many or no size at all.

D gene	J gene	V gene	clone size	CDR3 DNA	CDR3 protein
TRBD1	TRBJ1-4	TRBV12-3/TRBV12-4	few	TGTGCCAGCAGTCGTGGACAGGGCCTTGGGGGTAGTGAAAAACTGTTTTTT	CASSRGQGLGGSEKLFF
TRBD1	TRBJ2-1	TRBV5-1	-	TGCGCCAGCAGCTTGGAGGGACAGCCATACAATGAGCAGTTCTTC	CASSLEGQPYNEQFF
TRBD2	TRBJ2-5	TRBV15	-	TGTGCCACCAGCAGGAAACCTAGCGGGGGGAAAGAGACCCAGTACTTC	CATSRKPSGGKETQYF
TRBD1	TRBJ1-2	TRBV7-8	-	TGTGCCAGCAGCTTAGCTCACAGGGGAACCAACTATGGCTACACCTTC	CASSLAHRGTNYGYTF
TRBD2	TRBJ2-1	TRBV20-1	few	TGCAGTGCTAACCCCCTAGCGGGAAAGTACAATGAGCAGTTCTTC	CSANPLAGKYNEQFF
TRBD2	TRBJ2-7	TRBV3-1	-	TGTGCCAGCAGCCTGGGGACTAGCCCCTTGAGCTCCTACGAGCAGTACTTC	CASSLGTSPLSSYEQYF
TRBD2	TRBJ2-2	TRBV10-3	-	TGTGCCACTAGCGGGGAGACGAACACCGGGGAGCTGTTTTTT	CATSGETNTGELFF
TRBD1	TRBJ2-1	TRBV4-2	-	TGTGCCAGCAGCCAAGGGACAGGGGGGGAGGGTGAGCAGTTCTTC	CASSQGTGGEGEQFF
TRBD2	TRBJ2-1	TRBV6-5	-	TGTGCCAGCAGTTACTCGAGTACTAGCGGGAGGAATGAGCAGTTCTTC	CASSYSSTSGRNEQFF
TRBD2	TRBJ2-3	TRBV5-1	many	TGCGCCAGCAGCTTCGGGGGGGCTGTTGCAGATACGCAGTATTTT	CASSFGGAVADTQYF
-	TRBJ2-5	TRBV5-1	many	TGCGCCAGCAGCTTGGTGGCTACCCAAGAGACCCAGTACTTC	CASSLVATQETQYF
-	TRBJ1-6	TRBV12-3/TRBV12-4	few	TGTGCCAGCACGAAGCTATATAATTCACCCCTCCACTTT	CASTKLYNSPLHF
-	TRBJ1-1	TRBV5-1	-	TGCGCCAGCAGCTTGGAGTACATGAACACTGAAGCTTTCTTT	CASSLEYMNTEAFF
-	TRBJ2-3	TRBV24-1	-	TGTGCCACCAGTGAGGGGATTCCTAGCACAGATACGCAGTATTTT	CATSEGIPSTDTQYF
TRBD2	TRBJ2-7	TRBV20-1	-	TGCAGTGCTAGAGAAGTAGCTAGCGGGATACCCTACGAGCAGTACTTC	CSAREVASGIPYEQYF
TRBD1	TRBJ2-7	TRBV7-6	few	TGTGCCAGCAGCCTTGGACAGGCTCACTCCTACGAGCAGTACTTC	CASSLGQAHSYEQYF
-	TRBJ2-7	TRBV5-1	-	TGCGCCAGCAGCTTGAAAACCCTAGATCAGGGTCTCGAGCAGTACTTC	CASSLKTLDQGLEQYF
-	TRBJ2-5	TRBV5-1	many	TGCGCCAGCAGCTTGGGGGAACAGACCCAGTACTTC	CASSLGEQTQYF
-	TRBJ1-6	TRBV7-9	-	TGTGCCAGCAGCTTAGGAACCGGTTCACCCCTCCACTTT	CASSLGTGSPLHF
TRBD2	TRBJ2-1	TRBV10-3	few	TGTGCCACCCGACACGACAAACTAGCGGACTCCTACAATGAGCAGTTCTTC	CATRHDKLADSYNEQFF
TRBD1	TRBJ1-2	TRBV19	-	TGTGCCACCTACAGGGGGCGACTTGGCTACACCTTC	CATYRGRLGYTF
TRBD2	TRBJ2-1	TRBV7-9	-	TGTGCCAGCAGCAAAAGCGGGGCCGAAAGGCATGAGCAGTTCTTC	CASSKSGAERHEQFF
-	TRBJ1-2	TRBV19	few	TGTGCCAGTAGTTATTTCTATGGCTACACCTTC	CASSYFYGYTF
-	TRBJ2-3	TRBV6-2/TRBV6-3	-	TGTGCCAGCACCAGCCGGGGGTTTCCTCTCACAGATACGCAGTATTTT	CASTSRGFPLTDTQYF
-	TRBJ1-1	TRBV20-1	few	TGCAGTGCTAATCATAACACTGAAGCTTTCTTT	CSANHNTEAFF
TRBD2	TRBJ2-7	TRBV6-2/TRBV6-3	few	TGTGCCAGCAGCCCAGCGACTAGCGGGTGGGCCTACGAGCAGTACTTC	CASSPATSGWAYEQYF
TRBD1	TRBJ1-6	TRBV2	-	TGTGCCAGCAGTAAAAACAGGGGGCTCGATTCACCCCTCCACTTT	CASSKNRGLDSPLHF
-	TRBJ2-5	TRBV24-1	-	TGTGCCACCAGTGCAGGTTCTCAAGAGACCCAGTACTTC	CATSAGSQETQYF
-	TRBJ2-6	TRBV6-5	-	TGTGCCAGCAGTTACACTTTCATTGGGGAAGCCTCTGGGGCCAACGTCCTGACTTTC	CASSYTFIGEASGANVLTF
-	TRBJ1-2	TRBV4-3	many	TGCGCCAGCAGCCAAGCAGCGCAGCCTAACTATGGCTACACCTTC	CASSQAAQPNYGYTF
TRBD1	TRBJ2-2	TRBV29-1	few	TGCAGCGCTGGCGTGACAGGGGGAAACACCGGGGAGCTGTTTTTT	CSAGVTGGNTGELFF
-	TRBJ2-2	TRBV5-6	few	TGTGCCAGCAGCTTGGTACCCGGGAGCACCGGGGAGCTGTTTTTT	CASSLVPGSTGELFF
TRBD2	TRBJ2-1	TRBV2	-	TGTGCCAGCAGGACGGGAGGTGTCAATGAGCAGTTCTTC	CASRTGGVNEQFF
TRBD2	TRBJ2-7	TRBV2	-	TGTGCCAGCAGGGGCGCTAGCGGCTCAATCTACGAGCAGTACTTC	CASRGASGSIYEQYF
-	TRBJ2-2	TRBV1	-	TGCACCAGCAGCCAACCAAGGGGGGTCCCGTCAAACACCGGGGAGCTGTTTTTT	CTSSQPRGVPSNTGELFF
-	TRBJ2-3	TRBV5-6	-	TGTGCCAGCAGCACTGGGGGCTTTAGCACAGATACGCAGTATTTT	CASSTGGFSTDTQYF